The source of this TCR beta chain is a study of cytotoxic CD8 clonotypes in ibrutinib-treated CLL. Study-wide background: Among responders, about 25 were partial and 2 complete; after median roughly 66 months, roughly 14 stayed remitted and about 12 progressed. Response sampling came at median roughly a year of treatment, ranging roughly 6 to 36 months.

T cells were sequenced at a targeted depth of 1 in 200,000 to 1 in 1 million. The data were produced by immunoSEQ multiplex PCR, yet TCRdb's version contains in-frame clones alone and is incomplete. Among approximately 74,000 clones listed, 80% were seen once. Looked up from germline, CDR1 is SNHLY and CDR2 is FYNNEI. V dropped 6 bases and J dropped 5; count of bases not matched to a gene: 7. The CDR3 totals 15 residues. Specimen: PBMCs, collected at disease progression, from a patient treated with ibrutinib. The sequence derives from a human donor with chronic lymphocytic leukemia. The chain is built from TRBV2 and TRBJ1-2, with TRBD1 identical over 12 bases. The CDR3 loop reads CASSPGTGGAYGYTF. The CDR3 DNA reads TGTGCCAGCAGCCCTGGGACAGGGGGCGCGTATGGCTACACCTTC.